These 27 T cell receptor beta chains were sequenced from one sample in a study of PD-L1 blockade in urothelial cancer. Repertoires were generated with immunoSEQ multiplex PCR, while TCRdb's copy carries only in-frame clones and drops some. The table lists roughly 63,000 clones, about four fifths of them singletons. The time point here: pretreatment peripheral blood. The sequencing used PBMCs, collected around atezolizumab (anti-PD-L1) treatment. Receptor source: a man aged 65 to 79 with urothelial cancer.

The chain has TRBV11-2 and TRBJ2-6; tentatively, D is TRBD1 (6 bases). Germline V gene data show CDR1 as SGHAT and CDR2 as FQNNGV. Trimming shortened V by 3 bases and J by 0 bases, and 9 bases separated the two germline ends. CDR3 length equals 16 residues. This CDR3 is CASSLTGNSGANVLTF. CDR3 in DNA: TGTGCCAGCAGCTTGACAGGCAACTCTGGGGCCAACGTCCTGACTTTC.

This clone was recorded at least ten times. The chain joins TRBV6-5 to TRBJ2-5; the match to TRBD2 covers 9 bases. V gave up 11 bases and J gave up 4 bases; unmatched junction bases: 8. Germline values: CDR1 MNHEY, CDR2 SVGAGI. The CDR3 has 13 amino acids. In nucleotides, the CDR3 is TGTGCCGTATTTAGCGGGGGAGGAGAGACCCAGTACTTC. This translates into CAVFSGGGETQYF.

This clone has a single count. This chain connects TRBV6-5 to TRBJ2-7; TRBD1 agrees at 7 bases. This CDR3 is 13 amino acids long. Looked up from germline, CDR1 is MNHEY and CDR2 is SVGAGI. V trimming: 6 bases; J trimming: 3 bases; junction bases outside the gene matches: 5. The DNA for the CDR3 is TGTGCCAGCAGACGAGCAGGGGGCTACGAGCAGTACTTC. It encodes CASRRAGGYEQYF.

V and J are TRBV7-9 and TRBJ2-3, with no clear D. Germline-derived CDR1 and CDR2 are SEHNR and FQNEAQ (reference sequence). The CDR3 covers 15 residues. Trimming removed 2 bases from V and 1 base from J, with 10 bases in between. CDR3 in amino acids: CASSLQKRRTDTQYF. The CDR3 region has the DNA TGTGCCAGCAGCTTACAGAAGCGCCGCACAGATACGCAGTATTTT.

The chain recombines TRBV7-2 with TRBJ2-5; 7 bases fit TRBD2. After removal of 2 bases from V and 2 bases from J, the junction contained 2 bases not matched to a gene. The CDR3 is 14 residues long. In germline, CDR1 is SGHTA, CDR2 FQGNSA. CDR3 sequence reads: CASSLNGGQETQYF. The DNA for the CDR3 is TGTGCCAGCAGCTTAAACGGGGGGCAAGAGACCCAGTACTTC.

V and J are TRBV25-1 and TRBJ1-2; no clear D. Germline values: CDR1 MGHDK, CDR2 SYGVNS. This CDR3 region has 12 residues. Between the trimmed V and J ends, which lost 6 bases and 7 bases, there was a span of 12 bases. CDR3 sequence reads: CASSANGFGYTF. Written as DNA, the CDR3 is TGTGCCAGCAGCGCCAACGGTTTTGGCTACACCTTC.

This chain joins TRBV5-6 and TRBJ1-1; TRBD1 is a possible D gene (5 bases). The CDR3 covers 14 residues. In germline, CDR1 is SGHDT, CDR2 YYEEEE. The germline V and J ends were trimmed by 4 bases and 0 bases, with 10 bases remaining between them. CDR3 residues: CASSIRQMNTEAFF. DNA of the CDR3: TGTGCCAGCAGCATACGACAGATGAACACTGAAGCTTTCTTT.

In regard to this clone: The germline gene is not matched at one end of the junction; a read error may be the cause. The DNA for the CDR3 is TGTGTCAGCAGCCAAGATCGAGTTGCAACTAATGAAAAACTGTTTTTT. This sequence encodes CVSSQDRVATNEKLFF. The V call is TRBV4-2, the J call TRBJ1-4; D not certain. Germline-derived CDR1 and CDR2 are LGHNA and YNFKEQ. CDR3 size: 16 residues.

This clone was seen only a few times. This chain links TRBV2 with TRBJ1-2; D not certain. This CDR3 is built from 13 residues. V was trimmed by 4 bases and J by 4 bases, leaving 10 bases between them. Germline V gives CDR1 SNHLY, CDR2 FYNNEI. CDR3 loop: CASSVGQIYGYTF. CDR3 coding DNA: TGTGCCAGCAGTGTGGGCCAGATCTATGGCTACACCTTC.

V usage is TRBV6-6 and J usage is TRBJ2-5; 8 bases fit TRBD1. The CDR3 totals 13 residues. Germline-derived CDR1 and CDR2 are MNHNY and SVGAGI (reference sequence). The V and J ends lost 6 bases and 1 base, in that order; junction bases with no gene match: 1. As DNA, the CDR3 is TGTGCCAGCAGGACAGGGGCCCAAGAGACCCAGTACTTC. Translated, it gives CASRTGAQETQYF.

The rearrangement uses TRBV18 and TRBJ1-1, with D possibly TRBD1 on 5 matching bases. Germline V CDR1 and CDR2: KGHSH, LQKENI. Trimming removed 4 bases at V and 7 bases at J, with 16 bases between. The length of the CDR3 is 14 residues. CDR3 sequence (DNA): TGTGCCAGCTCACGACGACATGGGGCTTTTGAAGCTTTCTTT. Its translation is CASSRRHGAFEAFF.

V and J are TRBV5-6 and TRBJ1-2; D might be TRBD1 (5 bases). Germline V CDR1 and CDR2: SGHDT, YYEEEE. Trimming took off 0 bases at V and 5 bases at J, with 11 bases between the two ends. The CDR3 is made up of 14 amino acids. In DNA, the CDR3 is TGTGCCAGCAGCTTGGGTGGGACTACTTATGGCTACACCTTC. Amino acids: CASSLGGTTYGYTF.

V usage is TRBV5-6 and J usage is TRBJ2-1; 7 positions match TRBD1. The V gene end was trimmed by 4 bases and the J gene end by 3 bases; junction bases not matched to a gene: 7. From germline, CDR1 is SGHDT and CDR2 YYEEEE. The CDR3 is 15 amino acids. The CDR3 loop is CASSPGTASYNEQFF. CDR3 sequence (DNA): TGTGCCAGCAGCCCCGGGACAGCCAGCTACAATGAGCAGTTCTTC.

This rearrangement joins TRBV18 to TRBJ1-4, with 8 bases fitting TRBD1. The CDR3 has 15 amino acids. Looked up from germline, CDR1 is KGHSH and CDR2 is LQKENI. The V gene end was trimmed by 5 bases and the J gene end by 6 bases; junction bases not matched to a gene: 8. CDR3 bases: TGTGCCAGCTCAACCCAGGGGGCGAGTGATGAAAAACTGTTTTTT. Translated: CASSTQGASDEKLFF. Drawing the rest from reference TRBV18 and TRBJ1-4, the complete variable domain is NAGVMQNPRHLVRRRGQEARLRCSPMKGHSHVYWYRQLPEEGLKFMVYLQKENIIDESGMPKERFSAEFPKEGPSILRIQQVVRGDSAAYFCASSTQGASDEKLFFGSGTQLSVL.

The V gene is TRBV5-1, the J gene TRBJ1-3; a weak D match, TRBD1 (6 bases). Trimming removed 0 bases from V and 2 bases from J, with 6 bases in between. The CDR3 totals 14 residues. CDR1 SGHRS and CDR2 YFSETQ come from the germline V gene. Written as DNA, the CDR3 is TGCGCCAGCAGCTTGGGGACAGCTGGAAACACCATATATTTT. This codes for CASSLGTAGNTIYF.

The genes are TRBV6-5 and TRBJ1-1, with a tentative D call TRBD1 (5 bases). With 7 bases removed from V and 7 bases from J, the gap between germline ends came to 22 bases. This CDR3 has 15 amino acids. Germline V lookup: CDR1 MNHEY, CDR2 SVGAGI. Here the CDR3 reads CASNIFGGRFNEAFF. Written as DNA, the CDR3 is TGTGCCAGCAATATTTTCGGGGGACGATTTAATGAAGCTTTCTTT.

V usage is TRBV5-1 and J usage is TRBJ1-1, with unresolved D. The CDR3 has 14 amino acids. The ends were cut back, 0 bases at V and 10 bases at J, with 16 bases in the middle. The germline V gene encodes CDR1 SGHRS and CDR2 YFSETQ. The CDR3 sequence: CASSLGGLSEGAFF. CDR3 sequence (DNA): TGCGCCAGCAGCTTGGGGGGTCTATCCGAGGGAGCTTTCTTT.

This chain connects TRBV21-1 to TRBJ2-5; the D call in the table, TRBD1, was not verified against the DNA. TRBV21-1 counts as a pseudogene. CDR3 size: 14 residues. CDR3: CASSKQGGRETQYF. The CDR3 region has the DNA TGTGCCAGCAGCAAACAGGGGGGCCGAGAGACCCAGTACTTC.

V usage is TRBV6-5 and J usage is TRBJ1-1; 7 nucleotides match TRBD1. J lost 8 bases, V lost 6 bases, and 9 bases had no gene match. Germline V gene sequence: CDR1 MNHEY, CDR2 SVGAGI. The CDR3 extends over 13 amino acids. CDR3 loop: CASRRTGETEAFF. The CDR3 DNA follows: TGTGCCAGCAGGCGAACAGGGGAAACCGAAGCTTTCTTT.

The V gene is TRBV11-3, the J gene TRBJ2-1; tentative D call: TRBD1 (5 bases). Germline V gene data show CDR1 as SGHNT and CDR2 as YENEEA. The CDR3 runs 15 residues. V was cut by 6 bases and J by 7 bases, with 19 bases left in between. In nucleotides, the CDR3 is TGTGCCAGCAGTCAAAAGTGGGCAGGGTGGAATGAGCAGTTCTTC. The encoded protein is CASSQKWAGWNEQFF.

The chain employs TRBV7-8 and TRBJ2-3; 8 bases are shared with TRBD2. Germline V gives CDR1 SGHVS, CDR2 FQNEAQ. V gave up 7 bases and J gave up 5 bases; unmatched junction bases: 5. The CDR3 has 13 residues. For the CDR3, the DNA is TGTGCCAGCAAGAGCGGGGGACGAGATACGCAGTATTTT. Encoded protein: CASKSGGRDTQYF.

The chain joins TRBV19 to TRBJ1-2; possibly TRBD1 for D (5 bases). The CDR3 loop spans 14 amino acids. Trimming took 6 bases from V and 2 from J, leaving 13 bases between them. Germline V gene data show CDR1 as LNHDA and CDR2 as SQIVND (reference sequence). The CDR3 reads CASRSAQANYGYTF. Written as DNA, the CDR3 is TGTGCCAGTAGGAGCGCACAGGCCAACTATGGCTACACCTTC.

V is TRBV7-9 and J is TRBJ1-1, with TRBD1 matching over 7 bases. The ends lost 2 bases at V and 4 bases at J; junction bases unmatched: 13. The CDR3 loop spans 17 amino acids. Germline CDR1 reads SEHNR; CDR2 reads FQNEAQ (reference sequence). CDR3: CASSLSAGGGGATEAFF. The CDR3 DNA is TGTGCCAGCAGCTTATCGGCAGGGGGAGGTGGGGCCACTGAAGCTTTCTTT.

Written as DNA, the CDR3 is TGTGCCATCAGTGCACCCGGGACTAGCGGGCAAAATGAGCAGTTCTTC. Translated: CAISAPGTSGQNEQFF. V gene TRBV10-3 combines with J gene TRBJ2-1, with 12 bases fitting TRBD2. This CDR3 spans 16 amino acids. Germline V CDR1 and CDR2: ENHRY, SYGVKD. The junction had 8 bases not matched to a gene; V was cut back by 4 bases and J by 7 bases.

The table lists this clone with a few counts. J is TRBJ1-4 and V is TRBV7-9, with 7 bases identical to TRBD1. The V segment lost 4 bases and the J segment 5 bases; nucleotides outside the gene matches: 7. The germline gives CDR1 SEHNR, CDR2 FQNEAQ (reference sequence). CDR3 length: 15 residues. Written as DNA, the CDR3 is TGTGCCAGCAGCTCATCACAGGGGACGAATGAAAAACTGTTTTTT. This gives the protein CASSSSQGTNEKLFF.

The CDR3 is CASSFSPLATYNEQFF. CDR3 nucleotide sequence: TGTGCCAGCAGCTTTAGTCCACTAGCGACCTACAATGAGCAGTTCTTC. The V and J genes are TRBV11-2 and TRBJ2-1; TRBD2 agrees at 7 bases. The germline V gene has CDR1 SGHAT and CDR2 FQNNGV. CDR3 length: 16 residues. V was pared by 3 bases and J by 2 bases, with 7 bases of the junction left unmatched.

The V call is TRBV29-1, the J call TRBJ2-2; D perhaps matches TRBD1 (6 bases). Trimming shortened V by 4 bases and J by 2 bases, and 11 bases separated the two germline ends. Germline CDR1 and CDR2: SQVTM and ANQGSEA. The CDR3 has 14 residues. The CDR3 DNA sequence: TGCAGCGTTGCCAACAGGGTCAACACCGGGGAGCTGTTTTTT. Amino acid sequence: CSVANRVNTGELFF.